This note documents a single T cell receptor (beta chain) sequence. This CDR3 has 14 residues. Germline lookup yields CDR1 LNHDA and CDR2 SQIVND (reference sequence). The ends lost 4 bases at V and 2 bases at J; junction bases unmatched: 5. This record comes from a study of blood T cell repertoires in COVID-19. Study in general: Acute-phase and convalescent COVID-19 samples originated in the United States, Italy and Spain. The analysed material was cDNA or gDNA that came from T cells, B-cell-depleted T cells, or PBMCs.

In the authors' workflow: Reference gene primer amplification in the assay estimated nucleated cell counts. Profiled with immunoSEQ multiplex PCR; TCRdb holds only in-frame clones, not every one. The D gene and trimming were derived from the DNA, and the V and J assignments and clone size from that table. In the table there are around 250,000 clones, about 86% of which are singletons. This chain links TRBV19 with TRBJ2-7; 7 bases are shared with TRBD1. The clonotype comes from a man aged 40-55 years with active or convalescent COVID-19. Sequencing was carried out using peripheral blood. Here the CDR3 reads CASSTQTGTYEQYF. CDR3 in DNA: TGTGCCAGTAGTACACAGACAGGGACCTACGAGCAGTACTTC.